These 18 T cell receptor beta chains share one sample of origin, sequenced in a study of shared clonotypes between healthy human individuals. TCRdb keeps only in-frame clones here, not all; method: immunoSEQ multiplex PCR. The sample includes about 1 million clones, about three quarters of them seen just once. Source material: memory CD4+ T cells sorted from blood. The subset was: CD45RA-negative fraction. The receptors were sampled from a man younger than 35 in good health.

The CDR3 region has the DNA TGTGCCAGCAGCGTACGGACAGGGGGCACCTATGGCTACACCTTC. Translated, it gives CASSVRTGGTYGYTF. The J gene is TRBJ1-2, the V gene TRBV6-1; TRBD1 matches at 11 bases. The CDR3 extends over 15 amino acids. CDR1 and CDR2 (germline): MNHNS, SASEGT. Germline trimming cut 6 bases from V and 4 bases from J; bases unmatched to any gene: 7.

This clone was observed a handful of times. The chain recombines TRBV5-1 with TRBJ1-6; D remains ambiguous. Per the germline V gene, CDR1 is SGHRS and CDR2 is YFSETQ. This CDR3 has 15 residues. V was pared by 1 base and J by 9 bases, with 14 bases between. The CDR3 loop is CASSLSSGPGSPLHF. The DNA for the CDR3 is TGCGCCAGCAGCTTGTCTTCAGGTCCTGGTTCACCCCTCCACTTT.

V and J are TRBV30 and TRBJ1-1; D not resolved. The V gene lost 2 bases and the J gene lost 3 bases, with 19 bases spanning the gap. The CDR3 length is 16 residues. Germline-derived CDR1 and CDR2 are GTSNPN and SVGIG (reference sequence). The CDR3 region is CAWSKVAWQLDTEAFF. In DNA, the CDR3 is TGTGCCTGGAGTAAGGTTGCTTGGCAGTTGGACACTGAAGCTTTCTTT.

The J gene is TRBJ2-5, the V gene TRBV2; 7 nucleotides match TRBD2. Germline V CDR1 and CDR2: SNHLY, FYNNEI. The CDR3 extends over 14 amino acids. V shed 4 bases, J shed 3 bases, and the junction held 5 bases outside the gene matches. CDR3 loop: CASSVGGSKETQYF. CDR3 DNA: TGTGCCAGCAGTGTGGGGGGGAGTAAAGAGACCCAGTACTTC.

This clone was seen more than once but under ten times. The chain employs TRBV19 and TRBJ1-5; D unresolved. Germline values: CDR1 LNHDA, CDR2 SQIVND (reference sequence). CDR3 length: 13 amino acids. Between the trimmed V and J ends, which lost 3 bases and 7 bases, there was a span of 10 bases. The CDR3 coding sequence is TGTGCCAGTAGTATTCGGGGTTCACAGCCCCAGCATTTT. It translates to CASSIRGSQPQHF.

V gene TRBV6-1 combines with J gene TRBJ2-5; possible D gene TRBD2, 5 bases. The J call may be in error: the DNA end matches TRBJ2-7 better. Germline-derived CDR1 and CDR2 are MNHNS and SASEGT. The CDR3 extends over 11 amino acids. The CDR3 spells CASTADYEQYF. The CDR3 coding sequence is TGTGCCAGCACAGCGGACTACGAGCAGTACTTC.

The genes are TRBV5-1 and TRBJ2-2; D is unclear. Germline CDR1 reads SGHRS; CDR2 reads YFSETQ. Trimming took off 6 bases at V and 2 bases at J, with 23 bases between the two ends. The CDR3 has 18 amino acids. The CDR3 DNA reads TGCGCCAGCAACCCAGGCGGCCTAAGTAACCTTAACACCGGGGAGCTGTTTTTT. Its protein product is CASNPGGLSNLNTGELFF. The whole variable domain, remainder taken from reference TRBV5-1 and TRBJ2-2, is KAGVTQTPRYLIKTRGQQVTLSCSPISGHRSVSWYQQTPGQGLQFLFEYFSETQRNKGNFPGRFSGRQFSNSRSEMNVSTLELGDSALYLCASNPGGLSNLNTGELFFGEGSRLTVL.

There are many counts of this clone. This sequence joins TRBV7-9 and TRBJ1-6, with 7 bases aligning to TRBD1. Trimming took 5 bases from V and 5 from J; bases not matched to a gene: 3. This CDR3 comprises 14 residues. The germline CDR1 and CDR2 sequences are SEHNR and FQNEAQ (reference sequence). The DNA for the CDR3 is TGTGCCAGCAGCCGGGACAGCGATAATTCACCCCTCCACTTT. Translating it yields CASSRDSDNSPLHF.

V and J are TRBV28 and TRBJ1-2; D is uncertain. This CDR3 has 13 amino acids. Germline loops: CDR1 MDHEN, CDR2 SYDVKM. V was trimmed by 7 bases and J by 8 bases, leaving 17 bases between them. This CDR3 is CASNDGSQEGYTF. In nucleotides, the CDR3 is TGTGCCAGCAATGATGGCAGCCAAGAAGGCTACACCTTC.

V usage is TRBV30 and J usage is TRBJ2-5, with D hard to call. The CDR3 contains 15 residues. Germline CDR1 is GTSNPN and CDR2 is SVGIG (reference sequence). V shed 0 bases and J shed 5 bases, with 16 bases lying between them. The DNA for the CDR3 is TGTGCCTGGAGTGTACGGAAAGGGTTGGGGGAGACCCAGTACTTC. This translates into CAWSVRKGLGETQYF.

CDR3 amino acids: CSAGAGAHTF. DNA of the CDR3: TGCAGCGCCGGGGCGGGGGCGCACACCTTC. The V gene is TRBV29-1, the J gene TRBJ1-2, with D possibly TRBD1 on 6 matching bases. This CDR3 contains 10 residues. Per the germline V gene, CDR1 is SQVTM and CDR2 is ANQGSEA. The V and J ends lost 7 bases and 12 bases respectively, with 15 bases between them.

Here the CDR3 reads CASSVAGQSTDTQYF. CDR3 coding DNA: TGTGCCAGCAGCGTAGCCGGACAGAGCACAGATACGCAGTATTTT. The J gene is TRBJ2-3, the V gene TRBV9; the D gene is possibly TRBD1 (6 bases). The V and J ends lost 0 bases and 0 bases respectively, with 8 bases between them. This CDR3 contains 15 residues. The V gene's germline CDR1 is SGDLS and CDR2 YYNGEE. Supplemented by reference TRBV9 and TRBJ2-3, the full variable domain reads DSGVTQTPKHLITATGQRVTLRCSPRSGDLSVYWYQQSLDQGLQFLIQYYNGEERAKGNILERFSAQQFPDLHSELNLSSLELGDSALYFCASSVAGQSTDTQYFGPGTRLTVL.

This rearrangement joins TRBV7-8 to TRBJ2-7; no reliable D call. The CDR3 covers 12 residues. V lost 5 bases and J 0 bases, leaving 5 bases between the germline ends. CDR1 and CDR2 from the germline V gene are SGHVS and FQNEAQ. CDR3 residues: CASSVSSYEQYF. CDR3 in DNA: TGTGCCAGCAGCGTGAGCTCCTACGAGCAGTACTTC.

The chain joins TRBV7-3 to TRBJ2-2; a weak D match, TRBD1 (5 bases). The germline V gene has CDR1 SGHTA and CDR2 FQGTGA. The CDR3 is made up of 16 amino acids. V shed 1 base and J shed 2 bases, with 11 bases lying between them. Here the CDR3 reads CASSLIAGPNTGELFF. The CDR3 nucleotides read TGTGCCAGCAGCTTAATTGCAGGGCCTAACACCGGGGAGCTGTTTTTT.

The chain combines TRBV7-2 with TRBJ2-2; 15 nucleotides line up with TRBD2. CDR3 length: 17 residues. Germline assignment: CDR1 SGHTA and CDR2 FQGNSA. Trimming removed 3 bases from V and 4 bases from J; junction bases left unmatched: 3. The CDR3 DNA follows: TGTGCCAGCAGCTTGGGACTAGCGGGGGGTGGCACCGGGGAGCTGTTTTTT. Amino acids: CASSLGLAGGGTGELFF.

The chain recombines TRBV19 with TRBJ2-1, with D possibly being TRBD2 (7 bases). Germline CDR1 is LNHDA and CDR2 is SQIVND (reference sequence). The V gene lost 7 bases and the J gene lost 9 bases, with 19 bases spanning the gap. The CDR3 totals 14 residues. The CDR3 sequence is CASTSGKRGGEQFF. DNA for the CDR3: TGTGCCAGTACTTCCGGGAAAAGGGGGGGTGAGCAGTTCTTC.

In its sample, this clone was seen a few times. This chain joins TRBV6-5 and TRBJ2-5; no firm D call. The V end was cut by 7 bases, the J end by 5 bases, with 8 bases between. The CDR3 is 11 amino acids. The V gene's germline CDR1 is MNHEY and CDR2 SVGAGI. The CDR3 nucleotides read TGTGCCAGCACTGTAAAGGAGACCCAGTACTTC. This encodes CASTVKETQYF.

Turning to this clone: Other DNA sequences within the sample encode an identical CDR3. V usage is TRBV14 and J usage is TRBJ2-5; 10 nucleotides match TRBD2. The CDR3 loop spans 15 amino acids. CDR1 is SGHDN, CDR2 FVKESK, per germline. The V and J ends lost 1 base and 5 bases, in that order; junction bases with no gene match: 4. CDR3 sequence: CASSQGLAGVETQYF. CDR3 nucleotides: TGTGCCAGCAGCCAAGGGCTAGCGGGAGTTGAGACCCAGTACTTC.